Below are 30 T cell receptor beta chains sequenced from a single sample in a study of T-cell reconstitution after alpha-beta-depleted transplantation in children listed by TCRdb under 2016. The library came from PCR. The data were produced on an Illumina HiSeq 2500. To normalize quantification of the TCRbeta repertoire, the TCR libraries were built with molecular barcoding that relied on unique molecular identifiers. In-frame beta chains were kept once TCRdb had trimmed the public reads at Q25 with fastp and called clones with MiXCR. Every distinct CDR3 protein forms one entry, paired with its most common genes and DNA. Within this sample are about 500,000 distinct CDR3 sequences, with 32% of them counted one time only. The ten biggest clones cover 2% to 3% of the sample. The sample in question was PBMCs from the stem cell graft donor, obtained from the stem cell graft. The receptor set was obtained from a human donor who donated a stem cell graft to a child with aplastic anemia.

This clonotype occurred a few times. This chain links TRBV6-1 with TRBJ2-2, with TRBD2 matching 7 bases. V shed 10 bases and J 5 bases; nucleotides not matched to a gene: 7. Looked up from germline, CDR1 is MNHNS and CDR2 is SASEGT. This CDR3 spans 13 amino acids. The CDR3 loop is CATRTGGTGELFF. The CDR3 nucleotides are TGTGCCACCCGAACGGGGGGAACCGGGGAGCTGTTTTTT.

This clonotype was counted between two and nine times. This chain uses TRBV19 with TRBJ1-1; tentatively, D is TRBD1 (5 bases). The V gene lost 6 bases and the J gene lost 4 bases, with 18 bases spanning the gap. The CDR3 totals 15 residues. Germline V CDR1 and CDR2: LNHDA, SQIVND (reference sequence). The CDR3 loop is CASRPGRGVGTEAFF. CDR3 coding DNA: TGTGCCAGTAGACCGGGGCGCGGGGTGGGCACTGAAGCTTTCTTT.

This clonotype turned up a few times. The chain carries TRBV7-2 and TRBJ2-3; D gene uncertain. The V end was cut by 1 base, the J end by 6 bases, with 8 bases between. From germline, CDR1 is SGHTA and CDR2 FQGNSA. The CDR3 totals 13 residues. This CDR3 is CASSLVRADTQYF. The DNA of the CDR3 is TGTGCCAGCAGCTTAGTTAGAGCGGATACGCAGTATTTT.

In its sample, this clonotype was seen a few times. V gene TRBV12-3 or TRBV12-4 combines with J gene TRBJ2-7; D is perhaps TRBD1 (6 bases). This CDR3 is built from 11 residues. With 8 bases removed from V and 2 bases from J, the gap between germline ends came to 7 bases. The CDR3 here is CASGQTYEQYF. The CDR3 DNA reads TGTGCCAGCGGACAGACCTACGAGCAGTACTTC.

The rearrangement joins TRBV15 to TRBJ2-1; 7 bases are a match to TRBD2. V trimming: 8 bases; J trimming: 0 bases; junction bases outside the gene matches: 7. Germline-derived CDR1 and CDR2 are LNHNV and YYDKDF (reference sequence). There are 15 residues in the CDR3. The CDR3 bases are TGTGCCACCGAAGAGGGCGGGAGCTCCTACAATGAGCAGTTCTTC. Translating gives CATEEGGSSYNEQFF.

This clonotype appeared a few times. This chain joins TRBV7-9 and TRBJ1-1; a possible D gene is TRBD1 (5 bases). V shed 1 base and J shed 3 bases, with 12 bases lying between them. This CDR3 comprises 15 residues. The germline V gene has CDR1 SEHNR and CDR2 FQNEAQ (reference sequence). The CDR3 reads CASSLDGLGDTEAFF. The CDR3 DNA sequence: TGTGCCAGCAGCTTAGATGGGCTGGGGGACACTGAAGCTTTCTTT.

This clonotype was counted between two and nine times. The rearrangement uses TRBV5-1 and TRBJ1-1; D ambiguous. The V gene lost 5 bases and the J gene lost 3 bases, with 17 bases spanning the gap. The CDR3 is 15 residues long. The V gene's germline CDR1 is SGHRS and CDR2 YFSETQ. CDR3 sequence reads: CASRGWSARDTEAFF. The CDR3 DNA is TGCGCCAGCAGGGGTTGGTCGGCTCGGGACACTGAAGCTTTCTTT.

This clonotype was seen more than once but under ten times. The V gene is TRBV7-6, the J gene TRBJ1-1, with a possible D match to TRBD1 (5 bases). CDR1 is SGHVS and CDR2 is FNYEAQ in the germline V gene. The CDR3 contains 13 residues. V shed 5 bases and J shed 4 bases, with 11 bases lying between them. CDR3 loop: CASSPAGGTEAFF. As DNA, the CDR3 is TGTGCCAGCAGCCCGGCGGGGGGCACTGAAGCTTTCTTT.

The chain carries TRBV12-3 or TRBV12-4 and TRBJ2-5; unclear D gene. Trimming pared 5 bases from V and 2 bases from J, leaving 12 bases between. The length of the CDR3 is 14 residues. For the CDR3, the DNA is TGTGCCAGCAGTACCCGATCCTCACAAGAGACCCAGTACTTC. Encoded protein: CASSTRSSQETQYF.

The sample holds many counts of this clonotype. CDR3 sequence: CASTLGTGGETQYF. The CDR3 DNA reads as TGTGCCAGCACCCTTGGGACTGGCGGGGAAACGCAGTATTTT. The rearrangement uses TRBV12-3 or TRBV12-4 and TRBJ2-3; possibly TRBD2 for D (6 bases). This CDR3 comprises 14 residues. V gave up 7 bases and J gave up 9 bases, with 20 bases separating them.

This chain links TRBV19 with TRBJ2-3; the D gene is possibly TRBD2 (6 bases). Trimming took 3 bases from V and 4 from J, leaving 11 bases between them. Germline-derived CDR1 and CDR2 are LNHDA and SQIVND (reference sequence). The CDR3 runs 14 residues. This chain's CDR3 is CASSIFSGSDTQYF. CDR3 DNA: TGTGCCAGTAGTATCTTTAGCGGATCAGATACGCAGTATTTT. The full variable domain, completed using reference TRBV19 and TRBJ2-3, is DGGITQSPKYLFRKEGQNVTLSCEQNLNHDAMYWYRQDPGQGLRLIYYSQIVNDFQKGDIAEGYSVSREKKESFPLTVTSAQKNPTAFYLCASSIFSGSDTQYFGPGTRLTVL.

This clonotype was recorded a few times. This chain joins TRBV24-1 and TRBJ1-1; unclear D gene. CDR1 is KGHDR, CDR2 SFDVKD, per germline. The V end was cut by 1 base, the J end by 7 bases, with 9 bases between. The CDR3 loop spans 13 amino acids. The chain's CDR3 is CATSDLAGFEAFF. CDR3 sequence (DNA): TGTGCCACCAGTGATTTAGCGGGGTTTGAAGCTTTCTTT.

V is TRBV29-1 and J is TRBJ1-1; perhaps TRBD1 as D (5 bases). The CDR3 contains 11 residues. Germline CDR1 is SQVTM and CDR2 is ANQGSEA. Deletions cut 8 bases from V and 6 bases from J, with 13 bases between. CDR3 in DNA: TGCAGCTCCGCTCAGGGTTCTGAAGCTTTCTTT. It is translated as CSSAQGSEAFF.

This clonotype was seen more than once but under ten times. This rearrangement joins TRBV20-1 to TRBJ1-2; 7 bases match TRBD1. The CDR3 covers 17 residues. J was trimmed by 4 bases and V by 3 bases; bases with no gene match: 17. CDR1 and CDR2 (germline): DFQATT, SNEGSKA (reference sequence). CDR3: CSASEAHRGLNFYGYTF. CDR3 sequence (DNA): TGCAGTGCTAGCGAGGCACACAGGGGACTTAACTTCTATGGCTACACCTTC.

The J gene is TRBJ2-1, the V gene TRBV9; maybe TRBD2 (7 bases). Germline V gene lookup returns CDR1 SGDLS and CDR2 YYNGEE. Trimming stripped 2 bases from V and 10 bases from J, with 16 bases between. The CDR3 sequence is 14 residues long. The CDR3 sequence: CASSVGGAQEEQFF. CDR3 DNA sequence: TGTGCCAGCAGCGTGGGGGGGGCTCAGGAAGAGCAGTTCTTC.

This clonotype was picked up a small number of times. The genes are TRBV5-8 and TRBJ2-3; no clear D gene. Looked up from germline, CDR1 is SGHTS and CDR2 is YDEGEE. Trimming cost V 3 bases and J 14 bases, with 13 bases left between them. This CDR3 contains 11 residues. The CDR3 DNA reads TGTGCCAGCAGCTATCGTTCCCTGGTGTATTTT. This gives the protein CASSYRSLVYF.

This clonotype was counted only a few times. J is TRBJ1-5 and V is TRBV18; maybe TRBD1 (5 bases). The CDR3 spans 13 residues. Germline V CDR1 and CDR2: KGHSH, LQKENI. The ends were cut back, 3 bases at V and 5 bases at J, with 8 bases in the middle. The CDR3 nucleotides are TGTGCCAGCTCACCCGGGACTGATCAGCCCCAGCATTTT. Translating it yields CASSPGTDQPQHF.

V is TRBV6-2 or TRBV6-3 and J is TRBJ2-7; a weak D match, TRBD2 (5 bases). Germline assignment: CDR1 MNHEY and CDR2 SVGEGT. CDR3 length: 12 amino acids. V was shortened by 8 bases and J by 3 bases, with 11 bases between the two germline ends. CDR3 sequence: CASGARDYEQYF. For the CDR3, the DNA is TGTGCCAGCGGCGCTCGGGACTACGAGCAGTACTTC.

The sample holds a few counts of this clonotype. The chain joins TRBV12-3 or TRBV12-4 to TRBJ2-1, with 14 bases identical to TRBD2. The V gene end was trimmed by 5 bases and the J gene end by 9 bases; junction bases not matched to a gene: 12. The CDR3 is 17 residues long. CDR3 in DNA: TGTGCCAGCAGTGCAAACAGGGGACTAGCGGGGGACGGTGAGCAGTTCTTC. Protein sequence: CASSANRGLAGDGEQFF.

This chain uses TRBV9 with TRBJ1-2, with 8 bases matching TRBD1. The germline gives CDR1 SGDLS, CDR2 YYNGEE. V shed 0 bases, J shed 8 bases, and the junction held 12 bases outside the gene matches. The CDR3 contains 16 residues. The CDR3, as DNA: TGTGCCAGCAGCGTAGGGCAGGGGGCTCGTTTAAAGGGCTACACCTTC. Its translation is CASSVGQGARLKGYTF.

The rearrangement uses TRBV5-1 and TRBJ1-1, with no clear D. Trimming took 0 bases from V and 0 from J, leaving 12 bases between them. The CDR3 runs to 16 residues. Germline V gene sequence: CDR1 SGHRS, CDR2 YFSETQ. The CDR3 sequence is CASSLVPIPLNTEAFF. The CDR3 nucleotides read TGCGCCAGCAGCTTGGTTCCAATCCCCTTGAACACTGAAGCTTTCTTT.

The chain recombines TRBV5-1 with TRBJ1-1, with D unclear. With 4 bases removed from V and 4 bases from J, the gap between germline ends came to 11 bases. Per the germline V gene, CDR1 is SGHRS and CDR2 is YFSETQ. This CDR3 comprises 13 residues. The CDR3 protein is CASSREVATEAFF. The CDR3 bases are TGCGCCAGCAGCCGTGAGGTCGCCACTGAAGCTTTCTTT.

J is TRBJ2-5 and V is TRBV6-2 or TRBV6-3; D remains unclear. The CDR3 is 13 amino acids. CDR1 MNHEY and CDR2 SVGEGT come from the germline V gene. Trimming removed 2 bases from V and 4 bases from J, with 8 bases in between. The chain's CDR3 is CASSYRVRETQYF. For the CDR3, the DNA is TGTGCCAGCAGTTACCGGGTTCGAGAGACCCAGTACTTC.

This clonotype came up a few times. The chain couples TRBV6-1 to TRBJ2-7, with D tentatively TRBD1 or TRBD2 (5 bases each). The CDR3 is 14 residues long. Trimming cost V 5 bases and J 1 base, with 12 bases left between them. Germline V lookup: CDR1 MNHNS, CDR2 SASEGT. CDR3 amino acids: CASSRGELSYEQYV. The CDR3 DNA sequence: TGTGCCAGCAGTCGAGGGGAGCTGTCCTACGAGCAGTACGTC.

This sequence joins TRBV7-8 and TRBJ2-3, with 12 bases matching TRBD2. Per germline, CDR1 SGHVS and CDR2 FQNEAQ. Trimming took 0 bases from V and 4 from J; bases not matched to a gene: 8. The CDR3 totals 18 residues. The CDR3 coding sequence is TGTGCCAGCAGCTTAGCTCACAGACTAGCGGGAGAATCAGATACGCAGTATTTT. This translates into CASSLAHRLAGESDTQYF.

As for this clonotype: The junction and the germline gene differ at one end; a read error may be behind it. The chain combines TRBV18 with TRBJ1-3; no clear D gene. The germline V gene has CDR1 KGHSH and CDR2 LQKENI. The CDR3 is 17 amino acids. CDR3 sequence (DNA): TGTGCCAGCTCACCACTGGCTGAAACCGGCGGCGGAAACACCCTATATTTT. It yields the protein CASSPLAETGGGNTLYF.

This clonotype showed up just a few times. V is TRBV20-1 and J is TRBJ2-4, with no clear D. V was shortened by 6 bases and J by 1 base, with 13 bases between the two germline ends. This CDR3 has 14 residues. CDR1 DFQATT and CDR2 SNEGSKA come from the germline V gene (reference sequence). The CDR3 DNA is TGCAGTGCCCCGGTCCCCCAGGCCAAAAACATTCAGTACTTC. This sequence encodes CSAPVPQAKNIQYF.

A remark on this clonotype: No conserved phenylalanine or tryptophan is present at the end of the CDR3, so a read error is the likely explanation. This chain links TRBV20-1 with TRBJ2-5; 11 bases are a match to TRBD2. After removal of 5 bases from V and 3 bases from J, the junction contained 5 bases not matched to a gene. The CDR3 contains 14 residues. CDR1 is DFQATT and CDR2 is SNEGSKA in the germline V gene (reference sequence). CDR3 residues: CSASPGLAEETQYS. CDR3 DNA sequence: TGCAGTGCTTCCCCGGGACTAGCGGAAGAGACCCAGTACTCC.

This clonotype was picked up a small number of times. Here the CDR3 DNA reads TGTGCCAGCAGTTACGGACTAGCGCCAAACAATGAGCAGTTCTTC. Its protein product is CASSYGLAPNNEQFF. J is TRBJ2-1 and V is TRBV6-2 or TRBV6-3, with 9 bases that match TRBD2. Trimming at V came to 2 bases and at J to 5 bases, leaving 4 bases not matched to a gene. The CDR3 sequence is 15 residues long. Germline CDR1 reads MNHEY; CDR2 reads SVGEGT.

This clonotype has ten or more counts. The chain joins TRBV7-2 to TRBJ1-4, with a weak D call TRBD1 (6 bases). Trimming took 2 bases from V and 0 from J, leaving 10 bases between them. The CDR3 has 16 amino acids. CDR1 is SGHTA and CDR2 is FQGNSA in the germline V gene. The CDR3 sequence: CASSLHQGTTNEKLFF. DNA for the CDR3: TGTGCCAGCAGCTTACATCAGGGGACAACTAATGAAAAACTGTTTTTT.